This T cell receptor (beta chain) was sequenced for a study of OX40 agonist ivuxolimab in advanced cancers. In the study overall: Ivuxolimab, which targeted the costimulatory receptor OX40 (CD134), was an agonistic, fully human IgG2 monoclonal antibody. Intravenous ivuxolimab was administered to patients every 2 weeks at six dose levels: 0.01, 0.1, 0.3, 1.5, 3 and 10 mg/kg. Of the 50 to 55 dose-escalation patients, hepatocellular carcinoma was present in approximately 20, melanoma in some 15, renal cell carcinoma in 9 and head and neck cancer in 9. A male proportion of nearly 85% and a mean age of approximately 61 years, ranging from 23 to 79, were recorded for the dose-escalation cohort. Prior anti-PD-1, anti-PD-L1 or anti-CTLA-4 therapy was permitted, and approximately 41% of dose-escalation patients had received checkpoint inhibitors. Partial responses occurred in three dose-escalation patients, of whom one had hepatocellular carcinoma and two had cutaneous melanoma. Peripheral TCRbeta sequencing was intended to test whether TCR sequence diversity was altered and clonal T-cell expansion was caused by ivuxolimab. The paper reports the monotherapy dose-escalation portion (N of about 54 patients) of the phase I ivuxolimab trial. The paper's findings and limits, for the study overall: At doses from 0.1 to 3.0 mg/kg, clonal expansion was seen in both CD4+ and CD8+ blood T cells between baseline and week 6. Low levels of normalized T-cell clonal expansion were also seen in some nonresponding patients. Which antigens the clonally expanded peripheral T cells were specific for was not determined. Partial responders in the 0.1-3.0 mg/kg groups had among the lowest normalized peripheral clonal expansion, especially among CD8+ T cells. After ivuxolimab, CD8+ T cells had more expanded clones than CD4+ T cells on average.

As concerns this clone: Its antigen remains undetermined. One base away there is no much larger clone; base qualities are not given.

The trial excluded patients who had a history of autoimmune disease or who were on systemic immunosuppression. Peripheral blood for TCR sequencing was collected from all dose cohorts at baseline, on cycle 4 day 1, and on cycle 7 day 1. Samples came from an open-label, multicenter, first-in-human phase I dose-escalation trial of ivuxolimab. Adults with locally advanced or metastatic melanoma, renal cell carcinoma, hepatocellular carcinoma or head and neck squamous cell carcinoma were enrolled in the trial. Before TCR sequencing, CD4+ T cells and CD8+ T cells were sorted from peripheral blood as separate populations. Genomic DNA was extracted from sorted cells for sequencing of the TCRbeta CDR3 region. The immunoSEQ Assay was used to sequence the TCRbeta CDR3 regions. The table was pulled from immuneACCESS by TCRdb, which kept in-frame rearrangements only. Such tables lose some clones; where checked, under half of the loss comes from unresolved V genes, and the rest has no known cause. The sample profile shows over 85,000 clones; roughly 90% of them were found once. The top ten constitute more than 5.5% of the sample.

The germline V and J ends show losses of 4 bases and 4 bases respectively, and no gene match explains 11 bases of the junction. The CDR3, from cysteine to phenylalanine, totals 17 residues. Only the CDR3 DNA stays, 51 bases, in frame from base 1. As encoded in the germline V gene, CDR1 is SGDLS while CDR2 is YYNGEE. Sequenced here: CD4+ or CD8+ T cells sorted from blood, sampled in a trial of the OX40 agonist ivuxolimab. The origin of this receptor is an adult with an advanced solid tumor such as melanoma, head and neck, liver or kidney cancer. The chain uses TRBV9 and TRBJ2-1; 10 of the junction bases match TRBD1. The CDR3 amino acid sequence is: CASSQTGGLTGYNEQFF. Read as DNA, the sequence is TGTGCCAGCAGCCAGACAGGGGGCCTTACGGGTTACAATGAGCAGTTCTTC.